Here is one T cell receptor beta chain with its context. Its antigen remains unknown. The data originate from a study of cytomegalovirus exposure and HLA in healthy donors. Primers: 60 Vbeta forward and 13 Jbeta reverse. Per the study methods: In a later analysis, of tens of millions of unique beta chains, about 12 million appeared in at least two donors. Assay: immunoSEQ multiplex PCR; the TCRdb copy retains only in-frame clones and omits some. Clone size and V and J calls were adopted from that table, with D and trimming inferred from the DNA. Of 150,000 to 200,000 clones in the sample, less than 85% were seen once. CDR1 MNHNY and CDR2 SVGAGI come from the germline V gene (reference sequence). Trimming shortened V by 3 bases and J by 1 base, and 7 bases separated the two germline ends. This CDR3 contains 14 residues. General study findings and limits: Previously analyzed data showed that most TCR beta V segments were productive at a frequency of about 87% or about 30%. For presence/absence analyses, sequencing depth was assumed to be roughly uniform across donors. As was reported, the HLA-A and HLA-B alleles of most subjects were accurately predicted from TCR beta sequences.

The sample comprised PBMCs. The chain is built from TRBV6-6 and TRBJ1-3; perhaps TRBD1 as D (5 bases). The sequence was collected from a boy aged 2 to 9 in good health and CMV-seronegative. In nucleotides, the CDR3 is TGTGCCAGCAGTTATAGGGGTTCTGGAAACACCATATATTTT. Residues: CASSYRGSGNTIYF.